This is a list of T cell receptor beta chains from one sample in a study of blood T cell repertoires in COVID-19. Repertoires were generated with immunoSEQ multiplex PCR, while TCRdb's copy carries only in-frame clones and drops some. The sample lists about 280,000 clones, roughly 89% occurring once. Sequencing was performed on PBMCs or T cells enriched from blood (not recorded which). Receptors were obtained from a woman aged 40 to 50 who had recovered from COVID-19. Each CDR3 is given with its conserved first and last residue. Fields, in order: clone size, D gene, V gene, J gene, CDR3 protein, CDR3 DNA. D genes are given only for firm matches. Size tells how often a clone was seen (once, few, many) or the class of an expanded clone, and some rows leave it out.

size: once
D: NA
V: TRBV7-6
J: TRBJ1-4
CDR3: CASSPPPGAGEKLFF
DNA: TGTGCCAGCAGCCCTCCCCCAGGGGCGGGCGAAAAACTGTTTTTT

size: NA
D: NA
V: TRBV27
J: TRBJ2-3
CDR3: CASSLSSGTVADTQYF
DNA: TGTGCCAGCAGTTTATCGTCGGGGACTGTGGCAGATACGCAGTATTTT

size: once
D: NA
V: TRBV28
J: TRBJ2-2
CDR3: CASSLSGNTGELFF
DNA: TGTGCCAGCAGTTTATCAGGGAACACCGGGGAGCTGTTTTTT

size: NA
D: NA
V: TRBV5-1
J: TRBJ2-3
CDR3: CASSSSPVAAALTSTDTQYF
DNA: TGCGCCAGCAGCTCCTCCCCAGTTGCCGCGGCATTGACTAGCACAGATACGCAGTATTTT

size: NA
D: TRBD1
V: TRBV6-1
J: TRBJ1-4
CDR3: CASSGDLQGVGEKLFF
DNA: TGTGCCAGCAGTGGGGACCTACAGGGGGTTGGGGAAAAACTGTTTTTT

size: NA
D: NA
V: TRBV6-2/TRBV6-3
J: TRBJ2-7
CDR3: CASSFPHTGSGYEQYF
DNA: TGTGCCAGCAGTTTCCCGCATACAGGTTCTGGCTACGAGCAGTACTTC

size: NA
D: NA
V: TRBV4-1
J: TRBJ2-7
CDR3: CASSQELGANYEQYF
DNA: TGCGCCAGCAGCCAAGAATTAGGGGCAAACTACGAGCAGTACTTC

size: once
D: NA
V: TRBV5-1
J: TRBJ1-2
CDR3: CASSLSQGDGYTF
DNA: TGCGCCAGCAGCTTGAGCCAGGGCGATGGCTACACCTTC

size: NA
D: TRBD2
V: TRBV6-6
J: TRBJ2-7
CDR3: CASSSGLTGTRGEQYF
DNA: TGTGCCAGCAGTTCCGGACTCACCGGGACTAGGGGCGAGCAGTACTTC

size: NA
D: TRBD1
V: TRBV6-5
J: TRBJ1-2
CDR3: CASSRQGGGYTF
DNA: TGTGCCAGCAGTCGACAGGGAGGAGGCTACACCTTC

size: NA
D: NA
V: TRBV30
J: TRBJ2-5
CDR3: CAWKGPDRRQETQYF
DNA: TGTGCCTGGAAGGGCCCAGACAGGAGACAAGAGACCCAGTACTTC

size: NA
D: TRBD2
V: TRBV6-2/TRBV6-3
J: TRBJ2-7
CDR3: CASSYPNGLVSYEQYF
DNA: TGTGCCAGCAGTTACCCCAACGGACTAGTCTCCTACGAGCAGTACTTC

size: NA
D: NA
V: TRBV21-1
J: TRBJ1-5
CDR3: CARDRRQPQHF
DNA: TGTGCCAGGGACAGGCGCCAGCCCCAGCATTTT

size: NA
D: NA
V: TRBV7-9
J: TRBJ2-1
CDR3: CASSLGSGTLSHEQFF
DNA: TGTGCCAGCAGCTTAGGATCCGGGACATTAAGCCATGAGCAGTTCTTC

size: NA
D: NA
V: TRBV7-3
J: TRBJ2-2
CDR3: CASSARAAGATGELFF
DNA: TGTGCCAGCAGCGCTCGGGCTGCAGGGGCCACCGGGGAGCTGTTTTTT

size: NA
D: NA
V: TRBV5-6
J: TRBJ1-4
CDR3: CASSPPGAEKLFF
DNA: TGTGCCAGCAGCCCGCCAGGGGCGGAAAAACTGTTTTTT

size: NA
D: NA
V: TRBV12-3/TRBV12-4
J: TRBJ1-2
CDR3: CASTYGGGYTF
DNA: TGTGCCAGCACCTACGGGGGAGGCTACACCTTC